This passage covers 16 T cell receptor beta chains from one sample sequenced in a study of lymphopenia after photon versus proton radiotherapy. Using immunoSEQ multiplex PCR, the repertoire was profiled, and TCRdb retains in-frame clones only, with some absent. This sample has around 62,000 clones, with around 85% found just once. This material consisted of peripheral blood, taken from a patient treated with proton-based radiotherapy. The receptors here all came from a man aged 55 to 69 with pancreatic cancer.

On this clone itself: Germline is not matched at one junction end, which may reflect a read error. The chain joins TRBV28 to TRBJ2-7, with D possibly TRBD2 on 6 matching bases. Germline V gene lookup returns CDR1 MDHEN and CDR2 SYDVKM. The CDR3 has 12 residues. The CDR3 coding sequence is TGTGCCAGCAGTGGGGACTCCAACGAGCAGTACTTC. As protein: CASSGDSNEQYF.

The chain is built from TRBV5-1 and TRBJ1-1, with D uncertain. Trimming took 4 bases from V and 0 from J, leaving 7 bases between them. This CDR3 is 13 amino acids long. Germline CDR1 reads SGHRS; CDR2 reads YFSETQ. In DNA, the CDR3 is TGCGCCAGCAGCCGAGAGATGAACACTGAAGCTTTCTTT. Its translation: CASSREMNTEAFF.

The V call is TRBV7-9, the J call TRBJ1-1, with a weak D call TRBD1 (5 bases). V shed 5 bases and J shed 1 base, with 11 bases lying between them. The CDR3 extends over 14 amino acids. Per the germline V gene, CDR1 is SEHNR and CDR2 is FQNEAQ (reference sequence). Written as DNA, the CDR3 is TGTGCCAGCAGCACCACGGGGGGGAACACTGAAGCTTTCTTT. Translated: CASSTTGGNTEAFF.

V gene TRBV7-6 combines with J gene TRBJ2-7; D uncertain. Trimming stripped 1 base from V and 5 bases from J, with 12 bases between. Per the germline V gene, CDR1 is SGHVS and CDR2 is FNYEAQ. CDR3 length equals 14 residues. CDR3 bases: TGTGCCAGCAGCTTAGGTCAGGCCCCTAACGAGCAGTACTTC. Its protein product is CASSLGQAPNEQYF. Variable domain in full (rest from reference TRBV7-6 and TRBJ2-7): GAGVSQSPRYKVTKRGQDVALRCDPISGHVSLYWYRQALGQGPEFLTYFNYEAQQDKSGLPNDRFSAERPEGSISTLTIQRTEQRDSAMYRCASSLGQAPNEQYFGPGTRLTVT.

The rearrangement links TRBV6-5 to TRBJ2-1; TRBD2 aligns across 8 bases. The CDR3 is 16 residues long. Losses at the gene ends were 4 bases for V and 7 bases for J; bases not matched to a gene: 12. The germline gives CDR1 MNHEY, CDR2 SVGAGI. DNA for the CDR3: TGTGCCAGCAGTTTCCGGACTAGCCAATTTGGTAATGAGCAGTTCTTC. This codes for CASSFRTSQFGNEQFF.

In DNA, the CDR3 is TGTGCCTGGAGTTGGGCGGGAGCTTCTGCAGATACGCAGTATTTT. Its protein product is CAWSWAGASADTQYF. V is TRBV30 and J is TRBJ2-3; 7 positions agree with TRBD2. Germline loops: CDR1 GTSNPN, CDR2 SVGIG (reference sequence). This CDR3 comprises 15 residues. The V and J ends lost 2 bases and 4 bases, in that order; junction bases with no gene match: 9.

The chain uses TRBV4-3 and TRBJ1-3; unclear D gene. The germline V gene has CDR1 LGHNA and CDR2 YSLEER. The V gene lost 1 base and the J gene lost 1 base, with 17 bases spanning the gap. The CDR3 sequence is 18 residues long. In nucleotides, the CDR3 is TGCGCCAGCAGCCAAGTGATCTCTGGACGGAGATCTGGAAACACCATATATTTT. Amino acid sequence: CASSQVISGRRSGNTIYF.

On this clone itself: Germline is not matched at one junction end, which may reflect a read error. The chain uses TRBV7-7 and TRBJ2-2, with D unclear. The length of the CDR3 is 13 residues. Germline CDR1 and CDR2: SSHAT and FNYEAQ (reference sequence). The CDR3 protein is CASSPRLTGELFF. The CDR3 nucleotides are TGTGCTAGCAGCCCCCGCTTAACCGGGGAGCTGTTTTTT.

CDR3 sequence: CASSLAGDEKLFF. Written as DNA, the CDR3 is TGTGCCAGCAGCTTAGCAGGGGACGAAAAACTGTTTTTT. V gene TRBV7-9 combines with J gene TRBJ1-4, with a tentative D call TRBD1 (5 bases). Germline V gives CDR1 SEHNR, CDR2 FQNEAQ (reference sequence). The CDR3 is 13 residues long. Trimming took off 0 bases at V and 8 bases at J, with 7 bases between the two ends. The full variable domain, rest sourced from reference TRBV7-9 and TRBJ1-4, is DTGVSQNPRHKITKRGQNVTFRCDPISEHNRLYWYRQTLGQGPEFLTYFQNEAQLEKSRLLSDRFSAERPKGSFSTLEIQRTEQGDSAMYLCASSLAGDEKLFFGSGTQLSVL.

This sequence joins TRBV5-1 and TRBJ2-5; D gene unclear. The V end lost 2 bases, the J end lost 3 bases, and 2 bases lay between the germline ends. The V gene's germline CDR1 is SGHRS and CDR2 YFSETQ. The CDR3 is 11 residues long. This chain's CDR3 is CASSFKETQYF. CDR3 DNA sequence: TGCGCCAGCAGCTTTAAAGAGACCCAGTACTTC.

This chain links TRBV19 with TRBJ2-1; 7 positions agree with TRBD2. Trimming took 5 bases from V and 5 from J; bases not matched to a gene: 12. The CDR3 is 16 amino acids. Germline V gives CDR1 LNHDA, CDR2 SQIVND (reference sequence). The CDR3 is CASSPVAGLVDNEQFF. The CDR3 DNA reads as TGTGCCAGTAGTCCGGTAGCGGGTCTGGTAGACAATGAGCAGTTCTTC.

The J gene is TRBJ2-1, the V gene TRBV10-3, with 7 bases identical to TRBD2. The CDR3 length is 13 residues. Germline values: CDR1 ENHRY, CDR2 SYGVKD. The J segment lost 6 bases and the V segment lost 10 bases, leaving 9 bases of the junction unmatched. This chain's CDR3 is CATRPSGSNEQFF. The CDR3 DNA reads TGTGCCACCCGTCCTAGCGGCTCCAATGAGCAGTTCTTC.

This chain connects TRBV27 to TRBJ2-7, with D tentatively TRBD1 or TRBD2 (5 bases each). Germline V gives CDR1 MNHEY, CDR2 SMNVEV (reference sequence). The V gene lost 5 bases and the J gene lost 5 bases, with 19 bases spanning the gap. This CDR3 is built from 15 residues. The CDR3 DNA is TGTGCCAGCAGTCCGATCGGATTCGGGGCGGACGAGCAGTACTTC. This translates into CASSPIGFGADEQYF.

The genes are TRBV7-2 and TRBJ2-2; no firm D call. Per the germline V gene, CDR1 is SGHTA and CDR2 is FQGNSA. CDR3 size: 17 residues. The V end lost 4 bases, the J end lost 7 bases, and 22 bases lay between the germline ends. The CDR3 DNA follows: TGTGCCAGCAGCTCCCCACGCCCCCTCGACGTAAGCGGGGAGCTGTTTTTT. Translating it yields CASSSPRPLDVSGELFF.

The chain employs TRBV14 and TRBJ2-1; 7 positions match TRBD2. Germline trimming cut 1 base from V and 6 bases from J; bases unmatched to any gene: 3. The CDR3 is 14 residues long. The germline gives CDR1 SGHDN, CDR2 FVKESK. The CDR3 spells CASSQVGRGNEQFF. The CDR3 coding sequence is TGTGCCAGCAGCCAAGTAGGGAGGGGCAATGAGCAGTTCTTC.

This clone was found once. The chain employs TRBV28 and TRBJ2-4; D call uncertain. Germline V CDR1 and CDR2: MDHEN, SYDVKM. The ends were cut back, 6 bases at V and 3 bases at J, with 12 bases in the middle. CDR3 length: 14 residues. CDR3: CASSSRRGKNIQYF. DNA for the CDR3: TGTGCCAGCAGCTCCCGCAGAGGCAAAAACATTCAGTACTTC.